The 25 T cell receptor beta chains below come from one sample, sequenced in a study of Graves' ophthalmopathy and Graves' hyperthyroidism. Investigators amplified TCR beta CDR3 regions from RNA transcripts. HTBI primers served in a first-round RT-PCR, which a second-round multiplex PCR followed. TCRdb processed the multiplex PCR reads anew with MiXCR; each CDR3 protein has one entry. In the table there are roughly 400,000 distinct CDR3 sequences, 18% of which are singletons. Sequencing was carried out using peripheral blood. All receptors come from a woman younger than 30 with Graves' ophthalmopathy.

In this sample, this clonotype turned up many times. The chain recombines TRBV20-1 with TRBJ2-7; TRBD2 aligns across 7 bases. From germline, CDR1 is DFQATT and CDR2 SNEGSKA (reference sequence). The CDR3 is made up of 12 amino acids. V shed 7 bases, J shed 2 bases, and the junction held 5 bases outside the gene matches. DNA for the CDR3: TGCAGTGGGGGGGGAGATCCCTACGAGCAGTACTTC. As protein: CSGGGDPYEQYF.

This clonotype was observed at least ten times. The genes are TRBV27 and TRBJ2-5; 8 bases match TRBD2. The CDR3 runs to 15 residues. The J segment lost 4 bases and the V segment lost 2 bases, leaving 6 bases of the junction unmatched. Germline V gives CDR1 MNHEY, CDR2 SMNVEV (reference sequence). The CDR3 DNA reads as TGTGCCAGCAGTTTAATAGCGGGACCGGGAGAGACCCAGTACTTC. This codes for CASSLIAGPGETQYF.

Ten or more counts support this clonotype. The V and J genes are TRBV10-3 and TRBJ2-5; D is perhaps TRBD2 (6 bases). The V gene lost 8 bases and the J gene lost 2 bases, with 12 bases spanning the gap. Per germline, CDR1 ENHRY and CDR2 SYGVKD. There are 13 residues in the CDR3. CDR3 in amino acids: CAIRGLPQETQYF. For the CDR3, the DNA is TGTGCCATCCGGGGACTGCCTCAAGAGACCCAGTACTTC.

This clonotype has a handful of counts. A much larger clone differs by one base, so this may be a read error. The chain uses TRBV12-3 or TRBV12-4 and TRBJ2-7, with 9 nucleotides matching TRBD2. J gave up 1 base and V 7 bases, and 2 bases lay outside the gene matches. This CDR3 is built from 13 residues. The CDR3 DNA follows: TGTGCCAGCACTAGCGGGGAATCCTACGAGCAGTACTTC. Translating it yields CASTSGESYEQYF.

The chain has TRBV27 and TRBJ1-1, with 7 bases matching TRBD1. Germline assignment: CDR1 MNHEY and CDR2 SMNVEV (reference sequence). This CDR3 has 15 residues. The J segment lost 1 base and the V segment lost 5 bases, leaving 7 bases of the junction unmatched. The CDR3 coding sequence is TGTGCCAGCAGTCTGACGCGGACAGGGAACACTGAAGCTTTCTTT. Protein sequence: CASSLTRTGNTEAFF.

This clonotype came up many times. The chain employs TRBV27 and TRBJ2-7; D might be TRBD2 (6 bases). Trimming cost V 4 bases and J 2 bases, with 21 bases left between them. The CDR3 extends over 17 amino acids. Germline V gene data show CDR1 as MNHEY and CDR2 as SMNVEV (reference sequence). For the CDR3, the DNA is TGTGCCAGCAGTTCACTTATCCGGGACGGGAGAGCCTACGAGCAGTACTTC. Translating gives CASSSLIRDGRAYEQYF.

This clonotype appeared many times. This chain joins TRBV3-1 and TRBJ1-1; the D gene is possibly TRBD1 (5 bases). The CDR3 covers 14 residues. The V end lost 4 bases, the J end lost 4 bases, and 13 bases lay between the germline ends. The germline V gene encodes CDR1 LGHDT and CDR2 YNNKEL (reference sequence). CDR3 residues: CASSPLPGTTEAFF. CDR3 sequence (DNA): TGTGCCAGCAGCCCACTTCCGGGGACCACTGAAGCTTTCTTT.

This clonotype came up a few times. The chain uses TRBV12-3 or TRBV12-4 and TRBJ2-1; no definite D call. V lost 5 bases, J lost 6 bases, and 11 bases lay in between. This CDR3 has 13 residues. The chain's CDR3 is CASSLRTFNEQFF. For the CDR3, the DNA is TGTGCCAGCAGTCTCCGGACCTTCAATGAGCAGTTCTTC.

In this sample, this clonotype turned up many times. This sequence joins TRBV6-5 and TRBJ2-3, with 10 nucleotides matching TRBD2. V lost 4 bases to trimming and J lost 10 bases; unmatched junction nucleotides: 11. The CDR3 consists of 15 residues. Germline V lookup: CDR1 MNHEY, CDR2 SVGAGI. The CDR3 sequence is CASSSLAGGTRAQYF. The CDR3 DNA sequence: TGTGCCAGCAGTTCCTTAGCGGGGGGCACCCGCGCGCAGTATTTT.

This clonotype was counted at least ten times. The V and J genes are TRBV27 and TRBJ1-1; 9 bases agree with TRBD1. Germline CDR1 and CDR2: MNHEY and SMNVEV (reference sequence). The CDR3 has 13 residues. V lost 5 bases to trimming and J lost 8 bases; unmatched junction nucleotides: 6. CDR3 region: CASSATGGREAFF. As DNA, the CDR3 is TGTGCCAGCAGTGCCACAGGGGGCCGCGAAGCTTTCTTT.

The V call is TRBV6-1, the J call TRBJ1-1; 9 bases line up with TRBD1. With 7 bases clipped from V and 3 bases from J, the junction kept 3 bases outside the gene matches. In germline, CDR1 is MNHNS, CDR2 SASEGT. The CDR3 has 13 amino acids. This CDR3 reads CASNRDRDTEAFF. In DNA, the CDR3 is TGTGCCAGCAACCGGGACAGGGACACTGAAGCTTTCTTT.

This clonotype was observed at least ten times. J is TRBJ2-7 and V is TRBV5-1; the D call may be TRBD1 or TRBD2 (6 bases each). The CDR3 is 15 residues long. V was clipped by 4 bases and J by 5 bases, with 19 bases between them. The germline CDR1 and CDR2 sequences are SGHRS and YFSETQ. The CDR3 bases are TGCGCCAGCAGCGCCCGCCCGCAGGGGAGGAACGAGCAGTACTTC. This translates into CASSARPQGRNEQYF. Based on the CDR3 plus reference TRBV5-1 and TRBJ2-7, the full variable domain is KAGVTQTPRYLIKTRGQQVTLSCSPISGHRSVSWYQQTPGQGLQFLFEYFSETQRNKGNFPGRFSGRQFSNSRSEMNVSTLELGDSALYLCASSARPQGRNEQYFGPGTRLTVT.

The CDR3 protein is CASSMVGTVAYEQYF. The CDR3 DNA sequence: TGTGCCAGCAGTATGGTGGGCACAGTAGCCTACGAGCAGTACTTC. The rearrangement joins TRBV12-3 or TRBV12-4 to TRBJ2-7, with unresolved D. The CDR3 sequence is 15 residues long. Trimming took off 5 bases at V and 2 bases at J, with 16 bases between the two ends.

There are many counts of this clonotype. This chain connects TRBV6-2 or TRBV6-3 to TRBJ2-7; D perhaps matches TRBD1 (6 bases). From germline, CDR1 is MNHEY and CDR2 SVGEGT. Trimming pared 2 bases from V and 3 bases from J, leaving 8 bases between. This CDR3 has 13 amino acids. CDR3 protein: CASSYGQLYEQYF. The DNA of the CDR3 is TGTGCCAGCAGTTACGGACAGCTCTACGAGCAGTACTTC.

The gene calls are TRBV12-3 or TRBV12-4 and TRBJ1-1, with TRBD1 matching 9 bases. The V segment lost 6 bases and the J segment 1 base; nucleotides outside the gene matches: 12. The length of the CDR3 is 17 residues. CDR3 DNA sequence: TGTGCCAGCAGGGGGGCAACGGGACAGGGAAGGAACACTGAAGCTTTCTTT. Protein sequence: CASRGATGQGRNTEAFF.

This chain uses TRBV30 with TRBJ1-2; possible D gene TRBD1, 6 bases. Trimming took 2 bases from V and 3 from J, leaving 10 bases between them. The length of the CDR3 is 13 residues. Looked up from germline, CDR1 is GTSNPN and CDR2 is SVGIG (reference sequence). The CDR3 sequence is CAWSSGDHYGYTF. In DNA form, the CDR3 reads TGTGCCTGGAGTTCAGGGGATCACTATGGCTACACCTTC.

The table lists this clonotype with many counts. CDR3: CASSAVEGQRETQYF. Written as DNA, the CDR3 is TGTGCCAGCAGCGCCGTTGAGGGGCAGAGGGAGACCCAGTACTTC. The chain has TRBV9 and TRBJ2-5; D might be TRBD1 or TRBD2, each matching 5 bases. The germline V gene encodes CDR1 SGDLS and CDR2 YYNGEE. This CDR3 is built from 15 residues. Trimming removed 3 bases from V and 5 bases from J, with 17 bases in between.

This clonotype was seen repeatedly, ten times or more. The chain carries TRBV11-1 and TRBJ2-7; D is ambiguous. This CDR3 is built from 14 residues. Trimming left V 2 bases short and J 3 bases short, with 11 bases between. Per germline, CDR1 SGHAT and CDR2 FQDESV (reference sequence). CDR3 nucleotide sequence: TGTGCCAGCAGCTTAAGAGGCCGCTTCTACGAGCAGTACTTC. It is translated as CASSLRGRFYEQYF.

In its sample, this clonotype was seen many times. The chain combines TRBV11-2 with TRBJ2-7; D remains ambiguous. The V gene lost 3 bases and the J gene lost 5 bases, with 11 bases spanning the gap. Germline V gene data show CDR1 as SGHAT and CDR2 as FQNNGV. The CDR3 runs 13 residues. The CDR3 is CASSFHRLDEQYF. DNA for the CDR3: TGTGCCAGCAGCTTCCACCGACTGGACGAGCAGTACTTC.

This clonotype has ten or more counts. The J gene is TRBJ2-5, the V gene TRBV19, with D unresolved. Per the germline V gene, CDR1 is LNHDA and CDR2 is SQIVND (reference sequence). With 1 base removed from V and 5 bases from J, the gap between germline ends came to 11 bases. This CDR3 has 14 amino acids. The CDR3 spells CASSIGGVRETQYF. Here the CDR3 DNA reads TGTGCCAGTAGTATAGGCGGAGTCCGGGAGACCCAGTACTTC.

This chain uses TRBV6-1 with TRBJ1-2; TRBD1 is a possible D gene (5 bases). The CDR3 is 13 residues long. With 6 bases removed from V and 2 bases from J, the gap between germline ends came to 10 bases. CDR1 and CDR2 (germline): MNHNS, SASEGT. CDR3 loop: CASSRARNYGYTF. The CDR3 DNA follows: TGTGCCAGCAGCAGGGCCAGGAACTATGGCTACACCTTC.

This clonotype was detected many times. J is TRBJ2-5 and V is TRBV7-2, with D perhaps matching TRBD1 (6 bases). The length of the CDR3 is 14 residues. Per the germline V gene, CDR1 is SGHTA and CDR2 is FQGNSA. V was clipped by 5 bases and J by 7 bases, with 17 bases between them. The CDR3 nucleotides are TGTGCCAGCAGCATCCGGGACAAGTGGGGGACCCAGTACTTC. Its protein product is CASSIRDKWGTQYF.

This clonotype was counted many times. The chain employs TRBV7-9 and TRBJ2-2; D ambiguous. CDR3 length: 12 residues. Germline V CDR1 and CDR2: SEHNR, FQNEAQ (reference sequence). Trimming cost V 5 bases and J 4 bases, with 5 bases left between them. The CDR3 protein is CASSRLTGELFF. CDR3 DNA: TGTGCCAGCAGCCGACTCACCGGGGAGCTGTTTTTT. Full variable domain (outside the CDR3, taken from reference TRBV7-9 and TRBJ2-2): DTGVSQNPRHKITKRGQNVTFRCDPISEHNRLYWYRQTLGQGPEFLTYFQNEAQLEKSRLLSDRFSAERPKGSFSTLEIQRTEQGDSAMYLCASSRLTGELFFGEGSRLTVL.

This clonotype was picked up many times. This chain uses TRBV6-2 or TRBV6-3 with TRBJ2-7; D not certain. Trimming cost V 4 bases and J 0 bases, with 10 bases left between them. This CDR3 has 14 amino acids. Per the germline V gene, CDR1 is MNHEY and CDR2 is SVGEGT. The CDR3 here is CASSFRANSYEQYF. CDR3 nucleotide sequence: TGTGCCAGCAGTTTCCGGGCTAACTCCTACGAGCAGTACTTC.

This clonotype came up many times. This sequence joins TRBV28 and TRBJ1-5; D ambiguous. This CDR3 has 12 residues. Germline CDR1 is MDHEN and CDR2 is SYDVKM. Trimming stripped 6 bases from V and 5 bases from J, with 8 bases between. The CDR3 spells CASSLPDQPQHF. The CDR3 DNA is TGTGCCAGCAGCCTCCCCGATCAGCCCCAGCATTTT.